This entry lists 17 T cell receptor beta chains sequenced from one sample in a study of T cell repertoires in cytomegalovirus infection (dated by TCRdb to between 2018 and 2020). TCRdb shows the sequencer as Illumina HiSeq 1500. TCRdb itself trimmed the public reads at Q25 with fastp, ran MiXCR and retained productive beta chains. Every distinct CDR3 protein forms one entry, paired with its most common genes and DNA. Across this sample there are fewer than 350,000 distinct CDR3 sequences, with around a sixth seen only once. The ten largest account for more than 10% of the sample. Sequencing was done on a sample of PBMCs. The receptors were sampled from a human donor in good health (CMV status not recorded). Some clones in this sample may be carry-over from other donors' samples.

This clonotype was counted a few times. The V call is TRBV11-2, the J call TRBJ2-3; possible D gene TRBD1, 6 bases. The CDR3 is 13 amino acids. The V gene lost 5 bases and the J gene lost 6 bases, with 12 bases spanning the gap. Germline V lookup: CDR1 SGHAT, CDR2 FQNNGV. This CDR3 is CASSRTDLDTQYF. The CDR3 coding sequence is TGTGCCAGCAGCCGGACAGATCTTGATACGCAGTATTTT.

This clonotype was seen a few times. The J gene is TRBJ2-3, the V gene TRBV7-2, with TRBD2 matching 9 bases. Germline V lookup: CDR1 SGHTA, CDR2 FQGNSA. After removal of 1 base from V and 8 bases from J, the junction contained 13 bases not matched to a gene. The length of the CDR3 is 17 residues. CDR3 amino acids: CASSLGSERGVRRTQYF. The CDR3 coding sequence is TGTGCCAGCAGCTTAGGCTCTGAGCGGGGGGTACGGCGTACGCAGTATTTT. The full variable domain, its missing parts supplied by reference TRBV7-2 and TRBJ2-3, is GAGVSQSPSNKVTEKGKDVELRCDPISGHTALYWYRQSLGQGLEFLIYFQGNSAPDKSGLPSDRFSAERTGGSVSTLTIQRTQQEDSAVYLCASSLGSERGVRRTQYFGPGTRLTVL.

This clonotype was counted at least ten times. The chain uses TRBV7-2 and TRBJ1-2; 10 positions match TRBD1. The V gene end was trimmed by 5 bases and the J gene end by 0 bases; junction bases not matched to a gene: 3. The CDR3 is made up of 15 amino acids. Germline-derived CDR1 and CDR2 are SGHTA and FQGNSA. The CDR3 protein is CASSLGTGANYGYTF. The CDR3 DNA reads TGTGCCAGCAGCCTGGGGACAGGGGCTAACTATGGCTACACCTTC.

This clonotype has more than one count but fewer than ten. V and J are TRBV7-9 and TRBJ1-1; D is possibly TRBD1 (5 bases). The V end was cut by 2 bases, the J end by 7 bases, with 14 bases between. Germline assignment: CDR1 SEHNR and CDR2 FQNEAQ (reference sequence). This CDR3 region has 14 residues. CDR3: CASSLLQGGSEAFF. For the CDR3, the DNA is TGTGCCAGCAGCTTACTCCAGGGAGGGAGTGAAGCTTTCTTT.

This chain links TRBV28 with TRBJ2-7, with D perhaps matching TRBD1 or TRBD2 (6 bases each). Germline CDR1 is MDHEN and CDR2 is SYDVKM. V lost 10 bases and J lost 6, with 25 bases in between. The CDR3 is 15 residues long. CDR3: CANIPQERRGLEQYF. The DNA for the CDR3 is TGTGCCAACATCCCGCAGGAGCGTCGGGGGCTCGAGCAGTACTTC.

This rearrangement joins TRBV12-3 or TRBV12-4 to TRBJ1-2; possibly TRBD1 for D (5 bases). The CDR3 spans 14 residues. Trimming shortened V by 5 bases and J by 5 bases, and 15 bases separated the two germline ends. CDR3 nucleotide sequence: TGTGCCAGCAGTACCCCCGGGACGTCATATGGCTACACCTTC. Residues: CASSTPGTSYGYTF.

This clonotype showed up just a few times. V is TRBV6-6 and J is TRBJ1-5; TRBD1 matches 8 bases. Per the germline V gene, CDR1 is MNHNY and CDR2 is SVGAGI (reference sequence). After removal of 7 bases from V and 5 bases from J, the junction contained 7 bases not matched to a gene. The CDR3 spans 14 residues. In DNA, the CDR3 is TGTGCCAGCATCTCAGGGGGCTCGGATCAGCCCCAGCATTTT. Translated: CASISGGSDQPQHF.

This clonotype has a handful of counts. This sequence joins TRBV20-1 and TRBJ1-5, with 8 bases matching TRBD1. The CDR3 runs to 15 residues. The V gene's germline CDR1 is DFQATT and CDR2 SNEGSKA (reference sequence). V dropped 2 bases and J dropped 4; count of bases not matched to a gene: 7. In DNA form, the CDR3 reads TGCAGTGCTAGACCCCAGGGGGCCGGTAATCAGCCCCAGCATTTT. Encoded protein: CSARPQGAGNQPQHF.

This clonotype was detected only a few times. The genes are TRBV12-3 or TRBV12-4 and TRBJ1-2; no clear D gene. V dropped 7 bases and J dropped 8 bases, with 20 bases sitting between them. The CDR3 consists of 14 residues. CDR3 DNA sequence: TGTGCCAGCACGGCACGTGCAGTTAGTCGCGGCTACACCTTC. This encodes CASTARAVSRGYTF.

This clonotype was detected a few times. The V and J genes are TRBV4-2 and TRBJ1-3, with 8 bases matching TRBD1. Trimming cost V 6 bases and J 3 bases; bases outside gene matches: 7. The CDR3 has 15 amino acids. From germline, CDR1 is LGHNA and CDR2 YNFKEQ. CDR3 residues: CASRFGQGGGNTIYF. CDR3 in DNA: TGTGCCAGCAGGTTCGGACAGGGAGGTGGAAACACCATATATTTT.

This clonotype was counted at least ten times. V and J are TRBV11-2 and TRBJ1-3; D remains unclear. Germline assignment: CDR1 SGHAT and CDR2 FQNNGV. The V gene lost 3 bases and the J gene lost 0 bases, with 9 bases spanning the gap. This CDR3 comprises 15 residues. The CDR3 protein is CASSLLTPSGNTIYF. CDR3 DNA sequence: TGTGCCAGCAGCTTGCTTACACCCTCTGGAAACACCATATATTTT.

This clonotype was recorded many times. The J gene is TRBJ1-1, the V gene TRBV7-2; D may be TRBD1 (5 bases). Germline V gives CDR1 SGHTA, CDR2 FQGNSA. The CDR3 runs 15 residues. V gave up 0 bases and J gave up 0 bases, with 8 bases separating them. This chain's CDR3 is CASSLAWGVNTEAFF. Here the CDR3 DNA reads TGTGCCAGCAGCTTAGCTTGGGGGGTGAACACTGAAGCTTTCTTT.

This clonotype showed up many times. The chain uses TRBV7-2 and TRBJ2-5; 8 bases align to TRBD2. The CDR3 spans 15 residues. CDR1 and CDR2 (germline): SGHTA, FQGNSA. With 4 bases clipped from V and 8 bases from J, the junction kept 12 bases outside the gene matches. In nucleotides, the CDR3 is TGTGCCAGCAGCTCTTTAGCGGGGCGGGGAGAAACCCAGTACTTC. This codes for CASSSLAGRGETQYF. The full variable domain, completed using reference TRBV7-2 and TRBJ2-5, is GAGVSQSPSNKVTEKGKDVELRCDPISGHTALYWYRQSLGQGLEFLIYFQGNSAPDKSGLPSDRFSAERTGGSVSTLTIQRTQQEDSAVYLCASSSLAGRGETQYFGPGTRLLVL.

The chain combines TRBV24-1 with TRBJ1-1; TRBD1 is a possible D gene (5 bases). Per the germline V gene, CDR1 is KGHDR and CDR2 is SFDVKD. V lost 6 bases and J 11 bases, leaving 18 bases between the germline ends. The CDR3 has 13 amino acids. CDR3 residues: CATSTGTNIGAFF. In DNA, the CDR3 is TGTGCCACCAGTACCGGGACGAATATAGGGGCTTTCTTT.

This clonotype was found many times. The V and J genes are TRBV6-1 and TRBJ2-7, with D perhaps matching TRBD1 (5 bases). Looked up from germline, CDR1 is MNHNS and CDR2 is SASEGT. Trimming took 1 base from V and 5 from J, leaving 12 bases between them. This CDR3 comprises 14 residues. Here the CDR3 reads CASSEGQGLDEQYF. CDR3 nucleotides: TGTGCCAGCAGTGAAGGGCAGGGTCTGGACGAGCAGTACTTC.

The rearrangement joins TRBV18 to TRBJ1-5, with a possible D match to TRBD1 (5 bases). Trimming left V 0 bases short and J 0 bases short, with 9 bases between. CDR1 KGHSH and CDR2 LQKENI come from the germline V gene. The CDR3 consists of 16 residues. CDR3 sequence: CASSPPGATSNQPQHF. The DNA of the CDR3 is TGTGCCAGCTCACCACCAGGGGCTACTAGCAATCAGCCCCAGCATTTT. The whole variable domain, remainder taken from reference TRBV18 and TRBJ1-5, is NAGVMQNPRHLVRRRGQEARLRCSPMKGHSHVYWYRQLPEEGLKFMVYLQKENIIDESGMPKERFSAEFPKEGPSILRIQQVVRGDSAAYFCASSPPGATSNQPQHFGDGTRLSIL.

This clonotype was seen many times. The V call is TRBV7-3, the J call TRBJ2-1, with 9 nucleotides matching TRBD2. J lost 6 bases, V lost 5 bases, and 11 bases had no gene match. Germline values: CDR1 SGHTA, CDR2 FQGTGA. The CDR3 is made up of 16 amino acids. The CDR3 DNA reads as TGTGCCAGCAGCCGCCTGGGGGCGGGGGGGAGCAATGAGCAGTTCTTC. Translated: CASSRLGAGGSNEQFF.